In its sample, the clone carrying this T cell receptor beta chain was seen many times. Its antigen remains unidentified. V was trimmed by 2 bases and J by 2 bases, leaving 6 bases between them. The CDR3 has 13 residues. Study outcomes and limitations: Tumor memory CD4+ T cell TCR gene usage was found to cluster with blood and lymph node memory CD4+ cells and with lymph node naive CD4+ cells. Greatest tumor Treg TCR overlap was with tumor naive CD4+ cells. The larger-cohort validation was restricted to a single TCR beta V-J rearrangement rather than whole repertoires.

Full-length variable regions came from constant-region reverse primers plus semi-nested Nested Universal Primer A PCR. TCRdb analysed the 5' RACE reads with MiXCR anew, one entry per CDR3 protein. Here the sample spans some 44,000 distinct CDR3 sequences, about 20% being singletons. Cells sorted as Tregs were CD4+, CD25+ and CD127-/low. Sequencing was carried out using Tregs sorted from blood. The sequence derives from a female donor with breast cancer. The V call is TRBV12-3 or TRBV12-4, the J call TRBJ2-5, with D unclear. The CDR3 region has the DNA TGTGCCAGCAGTTTATTAGTACAAGAGACCCAGTACTTC. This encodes CASSLLVQETQYF.